Below, 27 T cell receptor beta chains from the same sample are listed, as sequenced in a study. TCRdb re-analysed the RT-PCR reads in MiXCR, keeping a single row per CDR3 protein. The sample holds almost 700,000 distinct CDR3 sequences, 12% to 15% seen once. Sequenced material: memory CD4+ T cells from blood. These receptors came from a female donor in good health, serving as a healthy control.

The rearrangement links TRBV24-1 to TRBJ2-1, with no clear D. Trimming took off 1 base at V and 0 bases at J, with 12 bases between the two ends. CDR3 length: 17 amino acids. Germline CDR1 reads KGHDR; CDR2 reads SFDVKD. CDR3 in DNA: TGTGCCACCAGTGATTTAAGGGCCGACCTCTCCTACAATGAGCAGTTCTTC. Its translation: CATSDLRADLSYNEQFF.

The gene calls are TRBV5-1 and TRBJ2-1, with D uncertain. V lost 0 bases to trimming and J lost 8 bases, with 15 bases between them. Germline CDR1 reads SGHRS; CDR2 reads YFSETQ. The CDR3 has 15 amino acids. CDR3 nucleotide sequence: TGCGCCAGCAGCTTGGGAGGTGCAGGAAAGGATGAGCAGTTCTTC. It encodes CASSLGGAGKDEQFF.

This clonotype was counted between two and nine times. This rearrangement joins TRBV15 to TRBJ2-3, with 7 nucleotides matching TRBD2. The CDR3 contains 15 residues. Germline CDR1 and CDR2: LNHNV and YYDKDF (reference sequence). Trimming at V came to 5 bases and at J to 2 bases, leaving 7 bases not matched to a gene. The chain's CDR3 is CATSGRDYTTDTQYF. CDR3 DNA: TGTGCCACCAGCGGACGGGACTACACCACAGATACGCAGTATTTT. The entire variable domain, with the rest obtained from reference TRBV15 and TRBJ2-3, is as follows: DAMVIQNPRYQVTQFGKPVTLSCSQTLNHNVMYWYQQKSSQAPKLLFHYYDKDFNNEADTPDNFQSRRPNTSFCFLDIRSPGLGDTAMYLCATSGRDYTTDTQYFGPGTRLTVL.

CDR3 protein: CASRFTRGNTEAFF. CDR3 nucleotides: TGCGCCAGCAGATTCACCAGGGGGAACACTGAAGCTTTCTTT. The chain combines TRBV10-2 with TRBJ1-1; D might be TRBD1 (6 bases). The germline gives CDR1 WSHSY, CDR2 SAAADI. CDR3 length: 14 residues. Trimming left V 6 bases short and J 1 base short, with 12 bases between.

DNA for the CDR3: TGTGCCAGTAGTTCAAGGGTAGTGACTCCTAGCTCCTACAATGAGCAGTTCTTC. Amino acid sequence: CASSSRVVTPSSYNEQFF. The chain carries TRBV7-8 and TRBJ2-1, with D hard to call. Between the trimmed V and J ends, which lost 9 bases and 0 bases, there was a span of 24 bases. Germline CDR1 and CDR2: SGHVS and FQNEAQ. There are 18 residues in the CDR3.

This clonotype was observed many times. V usage is TRBV20-1 and J usage is TRBJ2-5, with 9 nucleotides matching TRBD1. The V gene's germline CDR1 is DFQATT and CDR2 SNEGSKA (reference sequence). The V gene end was trimmed by 3 bases and the J gene end by 5 bases; junction bases not matched to a gene: 10. The CDR3 length is 15 residues. The CDR3 coding sequence is TGCAGTGCTAGGGTGCCGGGACAGGGTACGGAGACCCAGTACTTC. Translated, it gives CSARVPGQGTETQYF.

This clonotype appeared many times. V is TRBV2 and J is TRBJ2-1, with 10 positions matching TRBD1. The length of the CDR3 is 15 residues. Unmatched junction bases numbered 4, after V lost 6 bases and J lost 2 bases. Germline assignment: CDR1 SNHLY and CDR2 FYNNEI. CDR3 residues: CASRGDRGPYNEQFF. The CDR3 nucleotides are TGTGCCAGCAGAGGGGACAGGGGCCCCTACAATGAGCAGTTCTTC.

The CDR3 DNA reads TGTGCCAGCAGCCAGGATAGGAATTCTGGGGCCAACGTCCTGACTTTC. It encodes CASSQDRNSGANVLTF. This chain connects TRBV4-2 to TRBJ2-6; D remains ambiguous. The V end lost 3 bases, the J end lost 1 base, and 10 bases lay between the germline ends. Germline-derived CDR1 and CDR2 are LGHNA and YNFKEQ. This CDR3 is 16 amino acids long.

In the case of this clonotype: A much larger clone differs from this one at a single base, so this may be a read error. The DNA for the CDR3 is TGCAGCGTTGCGCGGGGGCGCGAGGAGACCCAGTACTTC. Amino acids: CSVARGREETQYF. The chain uses TRBV29-1 and TRBJ2-5; a possible D gene is TRBD2 (7 bases). Trimming removed 4 bases from V and 5 bases from J, with 14 bases in between. Germline V gene sequence: CDR1 SQVTM, CDR2 ANQGSEA. This CDR3 has 13 amino acids.

This clonotype was seen a few times. The chain links TRBV11-2 to TRBJ1-1; D is unclear. In germline, CDR1 is SGHAT, CDR2 FQNNGV. The CDR3 has 11 residues. Trimming removed 5 bases from V and 13 bases from J, with 14 bases in between. The CDR3: CASSQDARGFF. Here the CDR3 DNA reads TGTGCCAGCAGCCAGGACGCCCGAGGTTTCTTT. Drawing the rest from reference TRBV11-2 and TRBJ1-1, the complete variable domain is EAGVAQSPRYKIIEKRQSVAFWCNPISGHATLYWYQQILGQGPKLLIQFQNNGVVDDSQLPKDRFSAERLKGVDSTLKIQPAKLEDSAVYLCASSQDARGFFGQGTRLTVV.

Comment on this clonotype: Given a much more abundant clone one base away, this may be a read error. The rearrangement uses TRBV7-2 and TRBJ2-2; D is ambiguous. The V end lost 6 bases, the J end lost 3 bases, and 11 bases lay between the germline ends. The CDR3 length is 14 residues. Per the germline V gene, CDR1 is SGHTA and CDR2 is FQGNSA. CDR3 amino acids: CASSSEFDTGELFF. The CDR3 region has the DNA TGTGCCAGCAGTTCAGAGTTCGACACCGGGGAGCTGTTTTTT.

This clonotype was observed at least ten times. The chain is built from TRBV10-2 and TRBJ2-3; weak D call: TRBD1 (7 bases). The CDR3 spans 15 residues. Trimming stripped 6 bases from V and 0 bases from J, with 13 bases between. Germline CDR1 is WSHSY and CDR2 is SAAADI. In DNA, the CDR3 is TGCGCCAGCAGCACAGGGGACTCTAGCACAGATACGCAGTATTTT. This gives the protein CASSTGDSSTDTQYF.

About this clonotype: A junction end diverges from the germline sequence, so it may reflect a read error. The CDR3 sequence: CASSLGGGIQETQYF. CDR3 sequence (DNA): TGTGCCAGCAGCCTAGGCGGGGGGATACAAGAGACCCAGTACTTC. The chain uses TRBV13 and TRBJ2-5, with TRBD2 matching over 8 bases. The CDR3 loop spans 15 amino acids. Germline CDR1 PRHDT, CDR2 FYEKMQ (reference sequence). The full variable domain, with the rest looked up from reference TRBV13 and TRBJ2-5, is AAGVIQSPRHLIKEKRETATLKCYPIPRHDTVYWYQQGPGQDPQFLISFYEKMQSDKGSIPDRFSAQQFSDYHSELNMSSLELGDSALYFCASSLGGGIQETQYFGPGTRLLVL.

This clonotype was recorded many times. V gene TRBV4-3 combines with J gene TRBJ2-2, with D perhaps matching TRBD1 (6 bases). The ends were cut back, 1 base at V and 2 bases at J, with 20 bases in the middle. Germline values: CDR1 LGHNA, CDR2 YSLEER. This CDR3 region has 19 residues. The CDR3 spells CASSQGPGLGDTNTGELFF. The CDR3, as DNA: TGCGCCAGCAGCCAAGGCCCAGGCCTCGGGGACACTAACACCGGGGAGCTGTTTTTT.

This clonotype was detected only a few times. The rearrangement links TRBV5-1 to TRBJ1-1; no firm D call. Per the germline V gene, CDR1 is SGHRS and CDR2 is YFSETQ. The CDR3 has 15 amino acids. The V end was cut by 0 bases, the J end by 0 bases, with 9 bases between. CDR3: CASSLVWGLNTEAFF. The CDR3 nucleotides read TGCGCCAGCAGCTTGGTTTGGGGTCTGAACACTGAAGCTTTCTTT.

The gene calls are TRBV29-1 and TRBJ1-1; the D is unclear. The CDR3 has 13 amino acids. V was pared by 2 bases and J by 0 bases, with 7 bases between. The germline V gene has CDR1 SQVTM and CDR2 ANQGSEA. Here the CDR3 reads CSVEPRLNTEAFF. The CDR3 nucleotides read TGCAGCGTTGAACCCCGACTGAACACTGAAGCTTTCTTT.

This chain connects TRBV5-1 to TRBJ2-2; TRBD1 matches 8 bases. The CDR3 is made up of 14 amino acids. Per the germline V gene, CDR1 is SGHRS and CDR2 is YFSETQ. J lost 7 bases, V lost 4 bases, and 6 bases had no gene match. CDR3 amino acids: CASSQGQGGGELFF. DNA for the CDR3: TGCGCCAGCAGCCAAGGACAGGGCGGCGGGGAGCTGTTTTTT.

This clonotype turned up a few times. The V gene is TRBV11-2, the J gene TRBJ1-4; TRBD1 matches 9 bases. This CDR3 is built from 15 residues. Germline-derived CDR1 and CDR2 are SGHAT and FQNNGV. J was trimmed by 5 bases and V by 6 bases; bases with no gene match: 7. The CDR3 sequence: CASRSTGGGNEKLFF. The CDR3 bases are TGTGCCAGCAGGTCGACAGGGGGTGGAAATGAAAAACTGTTTTTT.

In its sample, this clonotype was seen a few times. The V and J genes are TRBV27 and TRBJ2-2, with TRBD1 matching over 7 bases. Per germline, CDR1 MNHEY and CDR2 SMNVEV (reference sequence). The CDR3 spans 16 residues. The ends lost 7 bases at V and 3 bases at J; junction bases unmatched: 11. The CDR3 here is CASTSIGTADTGELFF. CDR3 bases: TGTGCCAGCACCTCGATCGGGACAGCGGACACCGGGGAGCTGTTTTTT.

V usage is TRBV5-1 and J usage is TRBJ2-7; 8 nucleotides align to TRBD2. The CDR3 is made up of 16 amino acids. Germline CDR1 SGHRS, CDR2 YFSETQ. The J segment lost 5 bases and the V segment lost 1 base, leaving 11 bases of the junction unmatched. CDR3 sequence (DNA): TGCGCCAGCAGCTTGTCAAGCGGGAGTGGGAGCGACGAGCAGTACTTC. Its protein product is CASSLSSGSGSDEQYF.

The chain couples TRBV6-5 to TRBJ1-6; no clear D gene. Germline-derived CDR1 and CDR2 are MNHEY and SVGAGI. The ends were cut back, 0 bases at V and 7 bases at J, with 7 bases in the middle. This CDR3 has 14 amino acids. The CDR3 loop is CASSYSLFNSPLHF. CDR3 DNA sequence: TGTGCCAGCAGTTACTCCCTATTCAATTCACCCCTCCACTTT.

This clonotype was observed a handful of times. The CDR3 region is CSVEGTGGGGNTIYF. Here the CDR3 DNA reads TGCAGCGTTGAGGGGACAGGGGGCGGTGGAAACACCATATATTTT. The rearrangement links TRBV29-1 to TRBJ1-3, with 12 bases matching TRBD1. Losses at the gene ends were 3 bases for V and 3 bases for J; bases not matched to a gene: 3. The CDR3 sequence is 15 residues long. Germline V lookup: CDR1 SQVTM, CDR2 ANQGSEA.

V usage is TRBV20-1 and J usage is TRBJ2-2, with a tentative D call TRBD2 (6 bases). Germline assignment: CDR1 DFQATT and CDR2 SNEGSKA (reference sequence). This CDR3 has 14 amino acids. Trimming removed 6 bases at V and 4 bases at J, with 15 bases between. The CDR3 protein is CSAQRLATTGELFF. CDR3 bases: TGCAGTGCCCAGAGGCTAGCGACCACCGGGGAGCTGTTTTTT.

This clonotype was counted between two and nine times. V and J are TRBV11-3 and TRBJ2-1, with TRBD1 identical over 9 bases. This CDR3 region has 17 residues. J gave up 8 bases and V 0 bases, and 11 bases lay outside the gene matches. Looked up from germline, CDR1 is SGHNT and CDR2 is YENEEA. The CDR3 protein is CASSLDGRRTGADEQFF. In DNA form, the CDR3 reads TGTGCCAGCAGCTTAGATGGGCGGCGGACAGGGGCTGATGAGCAGTTCTTC. Looking up the rest from reference TRBV11-3 and TRBJ2-1 gives the full variable domain: EAGVVQSPRYKIIEKKQPVAFWCNPISGHNTLYWYLQNLGQGPELLIRYENEEAVDDSQLPKDRFSAERLKGVDSTLKIQPAELGDSAVYLCASSLDGRRTGADEQFFGPGTRLTVL.

The table lists this clonotype with a few counts. The chain employs TRBV6-1 and TRBJ1-2; unclear D gene. Deletions cut 5 bases from V and 7 bases from J, with 14 bases between. The CDR3 spans 13 residues. Looked up from germline, CDR1 is MNHNS and CDR2 is SASEGT. CDR3 DNA: TGTGCCAGCAGTTATACTGACGGGTTTGGCTACACCTTC. Translating it yields CASSYTDGFGYTF.

This clonotype was seen only a few times. This chain joins TRBV5-1 and TRBJ1-5; tentatively, D is TRBD1 (6 bases). The germline gives CDR1 SGHRS, CDR2 YFSETQ. The ends were cut back, 4 bases at V and 2 bases at J, with 16 bases in the middle. This CDR3 has 16 residues. The CDR3 protein is CASSDGGGAGNQPQHF. The CDR3 DNA reads TGCGCCAGCAGCGATGGGGGGGGGGCCGGCAATCAGCCCCAGCATTTT.

This clonotype was detected a few times. The chain has TRBV6-5 and TRBJ1-6, with D possibly matching TRBD1 (5 bases). V lost 7 bases and J 7 bases, leaving 17 bases between the germline ends. The germline V gene has CDR1 MNHEY and CDR2 SVGAGI. This CDR3 contains 15 residues. The CDR3 DNA follows: TGTGCCAGCACCCCGTCGGGGGTATGGAATTCACCCCTCCACTTT. This translates into CASTPSGVWNSPLHF.